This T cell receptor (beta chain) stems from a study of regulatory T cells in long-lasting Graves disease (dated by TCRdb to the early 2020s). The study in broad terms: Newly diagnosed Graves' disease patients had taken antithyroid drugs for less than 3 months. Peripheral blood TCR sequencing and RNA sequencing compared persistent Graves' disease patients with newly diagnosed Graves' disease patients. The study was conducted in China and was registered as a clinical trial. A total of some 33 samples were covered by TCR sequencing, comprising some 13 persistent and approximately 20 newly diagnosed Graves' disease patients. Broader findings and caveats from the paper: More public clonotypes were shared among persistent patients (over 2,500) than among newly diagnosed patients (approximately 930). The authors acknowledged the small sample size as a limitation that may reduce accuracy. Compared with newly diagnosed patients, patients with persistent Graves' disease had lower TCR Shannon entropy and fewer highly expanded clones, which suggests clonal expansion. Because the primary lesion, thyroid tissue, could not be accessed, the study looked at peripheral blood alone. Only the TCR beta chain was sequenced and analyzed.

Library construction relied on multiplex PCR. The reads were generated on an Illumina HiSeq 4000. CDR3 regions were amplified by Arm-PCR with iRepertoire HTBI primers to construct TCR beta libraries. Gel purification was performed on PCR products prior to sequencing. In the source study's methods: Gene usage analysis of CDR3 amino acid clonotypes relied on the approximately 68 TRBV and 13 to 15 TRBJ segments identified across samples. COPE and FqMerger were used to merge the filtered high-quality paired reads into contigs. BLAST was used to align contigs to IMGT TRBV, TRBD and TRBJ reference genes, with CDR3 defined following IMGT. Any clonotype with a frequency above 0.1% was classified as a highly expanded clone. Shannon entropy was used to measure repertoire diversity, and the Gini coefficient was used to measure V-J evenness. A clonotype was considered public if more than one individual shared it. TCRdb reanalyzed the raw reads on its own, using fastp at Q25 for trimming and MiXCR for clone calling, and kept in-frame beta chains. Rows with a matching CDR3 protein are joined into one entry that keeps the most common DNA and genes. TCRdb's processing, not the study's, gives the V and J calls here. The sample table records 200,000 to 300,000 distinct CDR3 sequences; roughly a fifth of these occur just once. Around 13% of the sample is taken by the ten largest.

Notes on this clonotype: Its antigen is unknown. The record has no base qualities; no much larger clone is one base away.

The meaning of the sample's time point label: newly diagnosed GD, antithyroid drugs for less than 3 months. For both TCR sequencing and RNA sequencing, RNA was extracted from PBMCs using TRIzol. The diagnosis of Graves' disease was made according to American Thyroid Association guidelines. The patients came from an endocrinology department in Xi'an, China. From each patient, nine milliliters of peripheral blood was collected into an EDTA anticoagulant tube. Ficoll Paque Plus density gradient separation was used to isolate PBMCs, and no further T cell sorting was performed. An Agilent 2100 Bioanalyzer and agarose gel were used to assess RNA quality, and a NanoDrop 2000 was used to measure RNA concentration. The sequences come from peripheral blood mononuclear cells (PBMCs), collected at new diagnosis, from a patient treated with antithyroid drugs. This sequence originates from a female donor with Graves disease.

The nucleotide sequence is TGTGCCAGCAGCGCCGGGACTAGCGGGGCGAAGAGAGATACGCAGTATTTT. The translation is CASSAGTSGAKRDTQYF. The rearranged segments are TRBV2 and TRBJ2-3, with 13 bases in between that match TRBD2. Germline trimming amounts to 6 bases on V and 5 bases on J, with 11 as the count of junction bases outside the gene matches. The germline V gene specifies SNHLY as CDR1 and FYNNEI as CDR2. The CDR3 holds 17 amino acids from the cysteine to the phenylalanine. This entry keeps only the CDR3 DNA: 51 bases, framed from base 1.